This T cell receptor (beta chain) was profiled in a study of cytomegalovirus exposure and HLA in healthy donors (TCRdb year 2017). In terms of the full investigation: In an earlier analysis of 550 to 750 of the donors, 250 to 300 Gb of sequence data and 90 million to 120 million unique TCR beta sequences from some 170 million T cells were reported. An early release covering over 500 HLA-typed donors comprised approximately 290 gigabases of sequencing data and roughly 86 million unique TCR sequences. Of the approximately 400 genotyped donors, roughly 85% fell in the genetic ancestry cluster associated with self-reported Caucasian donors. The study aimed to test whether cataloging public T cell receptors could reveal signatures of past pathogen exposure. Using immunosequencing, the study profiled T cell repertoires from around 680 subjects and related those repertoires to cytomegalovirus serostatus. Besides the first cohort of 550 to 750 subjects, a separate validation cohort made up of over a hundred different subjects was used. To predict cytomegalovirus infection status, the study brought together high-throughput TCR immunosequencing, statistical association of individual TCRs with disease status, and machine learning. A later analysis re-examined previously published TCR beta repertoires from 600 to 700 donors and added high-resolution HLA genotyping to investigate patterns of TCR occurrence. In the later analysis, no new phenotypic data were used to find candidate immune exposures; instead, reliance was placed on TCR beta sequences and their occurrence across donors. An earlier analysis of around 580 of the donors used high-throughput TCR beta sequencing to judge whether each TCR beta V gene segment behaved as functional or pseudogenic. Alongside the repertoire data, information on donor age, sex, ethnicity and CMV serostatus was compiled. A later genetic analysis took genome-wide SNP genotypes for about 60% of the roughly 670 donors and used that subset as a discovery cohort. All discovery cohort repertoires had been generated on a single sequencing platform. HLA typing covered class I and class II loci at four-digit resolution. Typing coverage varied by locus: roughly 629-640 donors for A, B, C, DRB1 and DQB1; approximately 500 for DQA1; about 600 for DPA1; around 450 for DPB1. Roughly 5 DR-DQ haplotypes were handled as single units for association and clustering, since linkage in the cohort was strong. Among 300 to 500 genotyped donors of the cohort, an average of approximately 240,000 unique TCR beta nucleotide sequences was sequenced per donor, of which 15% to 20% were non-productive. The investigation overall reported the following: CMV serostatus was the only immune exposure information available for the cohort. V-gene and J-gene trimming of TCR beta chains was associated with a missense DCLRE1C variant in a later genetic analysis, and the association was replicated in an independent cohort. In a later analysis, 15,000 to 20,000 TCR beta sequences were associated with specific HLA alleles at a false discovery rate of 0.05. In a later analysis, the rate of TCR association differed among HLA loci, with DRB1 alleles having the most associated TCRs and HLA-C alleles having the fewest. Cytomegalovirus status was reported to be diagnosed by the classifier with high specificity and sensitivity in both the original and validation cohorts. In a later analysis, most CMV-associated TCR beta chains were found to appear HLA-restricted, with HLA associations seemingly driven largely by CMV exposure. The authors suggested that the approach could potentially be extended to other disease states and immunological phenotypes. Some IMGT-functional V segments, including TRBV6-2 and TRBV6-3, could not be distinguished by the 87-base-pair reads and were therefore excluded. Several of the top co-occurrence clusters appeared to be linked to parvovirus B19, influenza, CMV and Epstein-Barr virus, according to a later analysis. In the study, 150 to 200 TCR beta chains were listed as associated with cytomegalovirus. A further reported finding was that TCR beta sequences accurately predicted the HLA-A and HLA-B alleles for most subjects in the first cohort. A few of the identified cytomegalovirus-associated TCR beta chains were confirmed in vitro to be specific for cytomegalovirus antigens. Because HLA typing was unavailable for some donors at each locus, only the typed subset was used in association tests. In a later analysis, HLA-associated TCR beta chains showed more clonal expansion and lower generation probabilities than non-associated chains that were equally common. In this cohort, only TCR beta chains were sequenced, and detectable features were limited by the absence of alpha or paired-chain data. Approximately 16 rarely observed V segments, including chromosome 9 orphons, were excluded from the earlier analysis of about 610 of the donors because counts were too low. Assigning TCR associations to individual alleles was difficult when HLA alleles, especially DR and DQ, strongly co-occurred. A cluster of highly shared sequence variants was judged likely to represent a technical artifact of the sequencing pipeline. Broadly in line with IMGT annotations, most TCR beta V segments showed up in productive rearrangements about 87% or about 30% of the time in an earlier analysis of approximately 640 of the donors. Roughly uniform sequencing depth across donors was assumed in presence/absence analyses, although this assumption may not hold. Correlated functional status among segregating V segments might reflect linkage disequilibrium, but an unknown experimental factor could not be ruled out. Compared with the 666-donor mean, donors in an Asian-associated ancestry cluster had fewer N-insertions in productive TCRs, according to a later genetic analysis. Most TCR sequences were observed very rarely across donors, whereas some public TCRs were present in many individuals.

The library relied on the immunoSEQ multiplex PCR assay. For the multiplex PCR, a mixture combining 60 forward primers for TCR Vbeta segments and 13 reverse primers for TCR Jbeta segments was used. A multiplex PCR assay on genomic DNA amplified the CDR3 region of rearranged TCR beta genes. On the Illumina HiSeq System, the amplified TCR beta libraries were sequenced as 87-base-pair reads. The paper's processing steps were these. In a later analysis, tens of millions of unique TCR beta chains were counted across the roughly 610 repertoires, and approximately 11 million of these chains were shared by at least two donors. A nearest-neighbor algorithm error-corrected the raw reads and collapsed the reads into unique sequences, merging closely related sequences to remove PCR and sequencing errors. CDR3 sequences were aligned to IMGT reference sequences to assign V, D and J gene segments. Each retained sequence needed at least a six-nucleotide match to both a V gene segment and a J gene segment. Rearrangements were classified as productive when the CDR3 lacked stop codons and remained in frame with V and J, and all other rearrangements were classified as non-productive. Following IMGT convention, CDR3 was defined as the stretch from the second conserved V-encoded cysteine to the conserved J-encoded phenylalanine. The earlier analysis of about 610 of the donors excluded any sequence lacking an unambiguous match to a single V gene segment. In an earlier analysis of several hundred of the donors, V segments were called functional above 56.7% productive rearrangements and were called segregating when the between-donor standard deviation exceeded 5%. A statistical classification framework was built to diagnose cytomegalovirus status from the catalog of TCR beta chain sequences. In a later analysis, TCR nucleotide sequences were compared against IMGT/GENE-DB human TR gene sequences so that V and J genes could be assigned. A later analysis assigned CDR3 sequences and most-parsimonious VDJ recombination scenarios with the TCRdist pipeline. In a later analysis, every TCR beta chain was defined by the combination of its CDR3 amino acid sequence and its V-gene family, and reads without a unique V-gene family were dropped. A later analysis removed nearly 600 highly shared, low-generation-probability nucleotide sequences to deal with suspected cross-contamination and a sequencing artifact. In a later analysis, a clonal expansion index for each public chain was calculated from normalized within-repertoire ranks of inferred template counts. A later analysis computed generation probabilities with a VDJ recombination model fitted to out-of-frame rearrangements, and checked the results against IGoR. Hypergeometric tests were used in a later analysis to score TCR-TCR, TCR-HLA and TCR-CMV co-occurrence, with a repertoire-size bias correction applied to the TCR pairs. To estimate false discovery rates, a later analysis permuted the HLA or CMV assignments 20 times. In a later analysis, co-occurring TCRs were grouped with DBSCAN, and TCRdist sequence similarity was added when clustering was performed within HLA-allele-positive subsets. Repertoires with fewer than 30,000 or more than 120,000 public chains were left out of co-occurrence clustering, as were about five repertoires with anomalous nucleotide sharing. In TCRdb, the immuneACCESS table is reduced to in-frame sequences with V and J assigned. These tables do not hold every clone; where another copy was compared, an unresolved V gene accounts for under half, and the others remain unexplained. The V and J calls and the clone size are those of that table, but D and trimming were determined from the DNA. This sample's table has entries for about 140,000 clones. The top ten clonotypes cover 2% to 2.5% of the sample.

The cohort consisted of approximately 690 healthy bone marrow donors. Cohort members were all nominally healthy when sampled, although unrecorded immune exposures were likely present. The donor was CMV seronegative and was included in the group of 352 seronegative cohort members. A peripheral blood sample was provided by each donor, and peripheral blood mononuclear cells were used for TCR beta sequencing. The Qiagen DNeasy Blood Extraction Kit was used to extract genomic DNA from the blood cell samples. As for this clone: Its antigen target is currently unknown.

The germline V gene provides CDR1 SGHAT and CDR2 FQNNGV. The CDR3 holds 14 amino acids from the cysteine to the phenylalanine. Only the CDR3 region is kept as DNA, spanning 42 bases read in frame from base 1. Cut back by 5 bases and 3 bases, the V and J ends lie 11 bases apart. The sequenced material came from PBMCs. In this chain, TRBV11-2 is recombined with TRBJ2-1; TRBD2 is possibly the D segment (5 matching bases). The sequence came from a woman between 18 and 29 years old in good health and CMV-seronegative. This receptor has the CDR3 CASSLSGIYNEQFF. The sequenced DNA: TGTGCCAGCAGCCTATCCGGGATCTACAATGAGCAGTTCTTC.